The 21 T cell receptor beta chains below come from one sample, sequenced in a study of CD4 T cells in relation to SARS-CoV-2 and coronaviruses. Before the COVID-19 pandemic, during about 2011-2019, CD4+ T cells were taken from unexposed donors. Method: immunoSEQ multiplex PCR; TCRdb's copy keeps in-frame clones and lacks some. The top ten clones hold under 1.5% of a sample with about 55,000 clones, just over 85% of them seen once. The sequencing input was memory CD4+ T cells from PBMCs. The receptors here all came from a human donor in good health.

V and J are TRBV27 and TRBJ2-7; 9 bases map to TRBD2. The CDR3 runs to 14 residues. J lost 6 bases, V lost 5 bases, and 8 bases had no gene match. The V gene's germline CDR1 is MNHEY and CDR2 SMNVEV (reference sequence). CDR3 sequence: CASSRVAGVGEQYF. The CDR3 region has the DNA TGTGCCAGCAGTAGGGTAGCGGGAGTAGGCGAGCAGTACTTC.

This chain connects TRBV14 to TRBJ2-7, with 12 positions matching TRBD1. Germline V gene data show CDR1 as SGHDN and CDR2 as FVKESK. The junction had 8 bases not matched to a gene; V was cut back by 4 bases and J by 7 bases. This CDR3 spans 15 amino acids. The CDR3 region is CASSRPGQGAWEQYF. The CDR3, as DNA: TGTGCCAGCAGCCGACCGGGACAGGGGGCTTGGGAGCAGTACTTC.

The chain has TRBV18 and TRBJ2-3; 13 bases map to TRBD2. V was pared by 5 bases and J by 4 bases, with 6 bases of the junction left unmatched. There are 16 residues in the CDR3. Germline assignment: CDR1 KGHSH and CDR2 LQKENI. CDR3 coding DNA: TGTGCCAGCTCAAAAGGGACTAGCGGGATGTCAGATACGCAGTATTTT. Amino acids: CASSKGTSGMSDTQYF.

The chain is built from TRBV13 and TRBJ1-6, with a weak D call TRBD1 (5 bases). Germline loops: CDR1 PRHDT, CDR2 FYEKMQ (reference sequence). This CDR3 region has 14 residues. The germline V and J ends were trimmed by 5 bases and 14 bases, with 19 bases remaining between them. CDR3 coding DNA: TGTGCCAGCAGCGCGTCCGGGGCCGATACCGCCCTCCACTTT. Encoded protein: CASSASGADTALHF.

This chain joins TRBV9 and TRBJ2-5, with TRBD1 matching 7 bases. The V and J ends lost 4 bases and 2 bases, in that order; junction bases with no gene match: 8. CDR1 is SGDLS, CDR2 YYNGEE, per germline. The CDR3 runs to 15 residues. CDR3 in amino acids: CASSLLGDRQETQYF. The CDR3 DNA reads as TGTGCCAGCAGCCTTTTGGGGGACAGACAAGAGACCCAGTACTTC.

CDR3: CASSDRTGEQYF. The CDR3, as DNA: TGTGCCAGCAGTGACCGGACAGGGGAGCAGTACTTC. The chain has TRBV28 and TRBJ2-7; TRBD1 matches 8 bases. The germline V gene has CDR1 MDHEN and CDR2 SYDVKM. Losses at the gene ends were 5 bases for V and 7 bases for J; bases not matched to a gene: 4. This CDR3 has 12 amino acids.

This clone was observed a few times. This chain links TRBV2 with TRBJ2-2, with 7 bases lining up with TRBD2. The V and J ends lost 6 bases and 3 bases, in that order; junction bases with no gene match: 7. There are 15 residues in the CDR3. Per the germline V gene, CDR1 is SNHLY and CDR2 is FYNNEI. Here the CDR3 DNA reads TGTGCCAGCAGGGAGGCGGGAGAGGACACCGGGGAGCTGTTTTTT. Protein sequence: CASREAGEDTGELFF.

This sequence joins TRBV5-5 and TRBJ2-7; 11 bases align to TRBD2. The junction had 8 bases not matched to a gene; V was cut back by 3 bases and J by 3 bases. This CDR3 comprises 16 residues. CDR1 is SGHKS, CDR2 YYEKEE, per germline (reference sequence). CDR3 bases: TGTGCCAGCAGCTGGGGACTAGCGGAGGGGCACTACGAGCAGTACTTC. Translating it yields CASSWGLAEGHYEQYF.

This clone was seen a single time. The chain joins TRBV7-9 to TRBJ2-7; TRBD1 agrees at 10 bases. The CDR3 loop spans 14 amino acids. CDR1 and CDR2 (germline): SEHNR, FQNEAQ (reference sequence). The V and J ends lost 5 bases and 5 bases, in that order; junction bases with no gene match: 6. The CDR3 here is CASSQGQGFDEQYF. In DNA form, the CDR3 reads TGTGCCAGCAGCCAGGGACAGGGGTTCGACGAGCAGTACTTC.

V is TRBV6-5 and J is TRBJ1-5, with D perhaps TRBD1 (6 bases). The V gene lost 4 bases and the J gene lost 2 bases, with 12 bases spanning the gap. CDR3 length equals 15 residues. Germline V gene sequence: CDR1 MNHEY, CDR2 SVGAGI. The CDR3 DNA sequence: TGTGCCAGCAGTTTCACAAACAGGGGCAATCAGCCCCAGCATTTT. Its translation: CASSFTNRGNQPQHF.

This chain joins TRBV28 and TRBJ1-2; 7 bases are shared with TRBD1. Trimming removed 7 bases from V and 2 bases from J; junction bases left unmatched: 4. Germline V gives CDR1 MDHEN, CDR2 SYDVKM. The length of the CDR3 is 13 residues. CDR3 coding DNA: TGTGCCAGCACCTCGGACAGGAACTATGGCTACACCTTC. Translation gives CASTSDRNYGYTF.

This chain links TRBV19 with TRBJ1-6; tentative D call: TRBD1 (5 bases). Germline V gives CDR1 LNHDA, CDR2 SQIVND (reference sequence). V lost 5 bases, J lost 7 bases, and 15 bases lay in between. The length of the CDR3 is 15 residues. The CDR3 DNA follows: TGTGCCAGTAGTCCGTCCGGGGACGGAAATTCACCCCTCCACTTT. It specifies CASSPSGDGNSPLHF.

The chain combines TRBV24-1 with TRBJ2-1; 9 nucleotides align to TRBD1. Germline assignment: CDR1 KGHDR and CDR2 SFDVKD. The CDR3 sequence is 15 residues long. The trim removed 8 bases at V and 8 bases at J, leaving 12 bases unmatched. Here the CDR3 reads CATNQPGQGFDEQFF. CDR3 nucleotides: TGTGCCACCAATCAACCGGGACAGGGTTTTGATGAGCAGTTCTTC.

This clone was picked up a small number of times. The genes are TRBV10-3 and TRBJ2-1, with 7 nucleotides matching TRBD2. The CDR3 length is 14 residues. Germline V gene data show CDR1 as ENHRY and CDR2 as SYGVKD. Unmatched junction bases numbered 8, after V lost 4 bases and J lost 8 bases. CDR3 sequence (DNA): TGTGCCATCAGTGGTAGCGGGTCCCTCCATGAGCAGTTCTTC. Its translation is CAISGSGSLHEQFF.

The chain couples TRBV3-1 (or the pseudogene TRBV3-2) to TRBJ2-7; TRBD1 or TRBD2 may be the D gene (6 bases each). Trimming stripped 1 base from V and 7 bases from J, with 17 bases between. The V gene's germline CDR1 is LGHDT and CDR2 YNNKEL (reference sequence). The CDR3 totals 15 residues. CDR3 amino acids: CASSQVGGLVREQYF. In nucleotides, the CDR3 is TGTGCCAGCAGCCAAGTTGGGGGGCTGGTGAGAGAGCAGTACTTC.

The CDR3 reads CAWNGYRGIRGELFF. CDR3 bases: TGTGCCTGGAACGGCTACAGGGGGATACGCGGGGAGCTGTTTTTT. The chain carries TRBV30 and TRBJ2-2; 8 positions agree with TRBD1. Germline trimming cut 4 bases from V and 7 bases from J; bases unmatched to any gene: 11. In germline, CDR1 is GTSNPN, CDR2 SVGIG (reference sequence). CDR3 length equals 15 residues.

The CDR3 spells CASSLGTDRNEQFF. The CDR3 nucleotides are TGTGCCAGCAGTCTAGGGACGGACCGAAATGAGCAGTTCTTC. The gene calls are TRBV6-5 and TRBJ2-1; D tentatively fits TRBD1 or TRBD2 (5 bases each). Looked up from germline, CDR1 is MNHEY and CDR2 is SVGAGI. V dropped 5 bases and J dropped 7 bases, with 15 bases sitting between them. This CDR3 region has 14 residues.

This clone was recorded only once. The chain couples TRBV5-4 to TRBJ1-4, with 8 bases aligning to TRBD1. The trim removed 4 bases at V and 8 bases at J, leaving 7 bases unmatched. Germline V lookup: CDR1 SGHNT, CDR2 YYREEE (reference sequence). The CDR3 covers 14 residues. CDR3 DNA sequence: TGTGCCAGCAGCCAAGACAGGGGAGGGGAAAAACTGTTTTTT. Its protein product is CASSQDRGGEKLFF. Filled out from reference TRBV5-4 and TRBJ1-4, the complete variable domain reads ETGVTQSPTHLIKTRGQQVTLRCSSQSGHNTVSWYQQALGQGPQFIFQYYREEENGRGNFPPRFSGLQFPNYSSELNVNALELDDSALYLCASSQDRGGEKLFFGSGTQLSVL.

The chain combines TRBV5-1 with TRBJ2-2; 8 bases are shared with TRBD2. V was pared by 1 base and J by 1 base, with 0 bases of the junction left unmatched. The CDR3 is 15 residues long. Per germline, CDR1 SGHRS and CDR2 YFSETQ. The CDR3 here is CASSLTSGNTGELFF. The CDR3 nucleotides are TGCGCCAGCAGCTTGACTAGCGGGAACACCGGGGAGCTGTTTTTT.

This chain connects TRBV28 to TRBJ2-6, with D uncertain. Trimming left V 2 bases short and J 0 bases short, with 5 bases between. CDR1 is MDHEN, CDR2 SYDVKM, per germline. The CDR3 extends over 15 amino acids. DNA of the CDR3: TGTGCCAGCAGTTTACTGGGCTCTGGGGCCAACGTCCTGACTTTC. Its translation: CASSLLGSGANVLTF. The variable domain in full, completed from reference TRBV28 and TRBJ2-6, reads DVKVTQSSRYLVKRTGEKVFLECVQDMDHENMFWYRQDPGLGLRLIYFSYDVKMKEKGDIPEGYSVSREKKERFSLILESASTNQTSMYLCASSLLGSGANVLTFGAGSRLTVL.

This clone was counted only a few times. The V and J genes are TRBV5-1 and TRBJ2-7, with 7 bases that match TRBD1. From germline, CDR1 is SGHRS and CDR2 YFSETQ. The CDR3 loop spans 15 amino acids. V dropped 4 bases and J dropped 2; count of bases not matched to a gene: 9. CDR3 sequence reads: CASSEAPGQTYEQYF. The DNA for the CDR3 is TGCGCCAGCAGCGAAGCCCCGGGACAGACCTACGAGCAGTACTTC.